This T cell receptor beta chain was documented in a study of T cell responses to AZD1222 COVID-19 vaccine. The CDR3 length is 16 residues. In germline, CDR1 is MGHRA, CDR2 YSYEKL. The ends were cut back, 0 bases at V and 12 bases at J, with 23 bases in the middle. Measured with immunoSEQ multiplex PCR; TCRdb has only the in-frame clones, and not every one. Here the sample spans roughly 150,000 clones, about 83% being singletons. The chain joins TRBV4-1 to TRBJ1-2; D is possibly TRBD1 (6 bases). The TCR comes from an adult who received the AZD1222 COVID-19 vaccine. This specimen consisted of peripheral blood, obtained 28 days after the second AZD1222 dose. CDR3 bases: TGCGCCAGCAGCCAAGATCCGCGCAGGGGCAGTTTCTCGCACACCTTC. Protein product: CASSQDPRRGSFSHTF.